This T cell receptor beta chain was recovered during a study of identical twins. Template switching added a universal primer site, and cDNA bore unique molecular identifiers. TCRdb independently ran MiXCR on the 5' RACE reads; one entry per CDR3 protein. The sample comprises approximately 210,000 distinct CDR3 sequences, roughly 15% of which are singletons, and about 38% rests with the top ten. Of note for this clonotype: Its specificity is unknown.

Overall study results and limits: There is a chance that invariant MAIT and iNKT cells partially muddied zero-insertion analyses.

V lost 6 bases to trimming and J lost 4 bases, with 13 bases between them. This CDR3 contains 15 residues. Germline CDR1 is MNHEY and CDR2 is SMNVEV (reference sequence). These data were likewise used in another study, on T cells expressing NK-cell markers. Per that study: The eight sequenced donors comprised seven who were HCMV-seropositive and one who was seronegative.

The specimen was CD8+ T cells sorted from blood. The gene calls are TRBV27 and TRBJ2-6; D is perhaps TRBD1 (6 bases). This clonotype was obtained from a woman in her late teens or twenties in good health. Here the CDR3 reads CASRRTAHGANVLTF. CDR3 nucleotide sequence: TGTGCCAGCAGACGGACAGCCCACGGGGCCAACGTCCTGACTTTC.